Each of the 20 T cell receptor beta chains below was sequenced from the same sample in a study of cytomegalovirus exposure and HLA in healthy donors. PCR used 60 Vbeta primers and 13 Jbeta primers. Data came from immunoSEQ multiplex PCR; TCRdb stores just in-frame clones and leaves some out. The profile shows 100,000 to 150,000 clones, 75% to 85% of them singletons. The sample consisted of PBMCs. The receptors stem from a woman aged 45-65 years in good health and CMV-seropositive.

This rearrangement joins TRBV4-3 to TRBJ2-2, with D unclear. This CDR3 is built from 14 residues. Germline loops: CDR1 LGHNA, CDR2 YSLEER. The ends were cut back, 2 bases at V and 3 bases at J, with 7 bases in the middle. CDR3 nucleotides: TGCGCCAGCAGCCAAATATTATACACCGGGGAGCTGTTTTTT. This translates into CASSQILYTGELFF.

The chain carries TRBV5-1 and TRBJ1-1; TRBD1 is a possible D gene (5 bases). The CDR3 spans 14 residues. Germline V gives CDR1 SGHRS, CDR2 YFSETQ. Trimming pared 2 bases from V and 5 bases from J, leaving 13 bases between. CDR3 amino acids: CASSLSGGGTEAFF. The CDR3 DNA sequence: TGCGCCAGCAGCTTATCGGGGGGAGGGACTGAAGCTTTCTTT.

This clone was found a few times. Its ends do not fully match the called genes, so a read error is possible. This chain links TRBV14 with TRBJ1-2; possible D gene TRBD1, 5 bases. Germline V gene data show CDR1 as SGHDN and CDR2 as FVKESK. This CDR3 has 18 amino acids. The CDR3: CASSQEGRYRLVRGTGDF. CDR3 bases: TGTGCCAGCAGCCAAGAAGGACGGTACCGGCTAGTAAGAGGTACGGGGGACTTC.

The chain links TRBV5-4 to TRBJ2-7; D ambiguous. The CDR3 sequence is 14 residues long. Looked up from germline, CDR1 is SGHNT and CDR2 is YYREEE (reference sequence). With 4 bases removed from V and 4 bases from J, the gap between germline ends came to 15 bases. CDR3 in DNA: TGTGCCAGCAGCATTCCCGGGTCGAAATACGAGCAGTACTTC. Translated: CASSIPGSKYEQYF.

This clone was seen a few times. V and J are TRBV19 and TRBJ1-1, with no clear D. The CDR3 totals 11 residues. V was trimmed by 3 bases and J by 4 bases, leaving 3 bases between them. Germline V CDR1 and CDR2: LNHDA, SQIVND (reference sequence). CDR3 nucleotides: TGTGCCAGTAGTATGGCCACTGAAGCTTTCTTT. This codes for CASSMATEAFF.

The V and J genes are TRBV7-2 and TRBJ2-7; 7 nucleotides match TRBD1. The CDR3 length is 13 residues. Trimming at V came to 5 bases and at J to 2 bases, leaving 3 bases not matched to a gene. CDR1 is SGHTA and CDR2 is FQGNSA in the germline V gene. CDR3: CASSHGQAYEQYF. The CDR3 bases are TGTGCCAGCAGCCACGGACAGGCCTACGAGCAGTACTTC.

This clone showed up just once. V is TRBV9 and J is TRBJ2-2, with 14 bases that match TRBD2. V was pared by 3 bases and J by 2 bases, with 3 bases of the junction left unmatched. This CDR3 is 17 amino acids long. CDR1 is SGDLS, CDR2 YYNGEE, per germline. The CDR3: CASSGTSGGLNTGELFF. The CDR3 nucleotides are TGTGCCAGCAGCGGGACTAGCGGGGGGCTCAACACCGGGGAGCTGTTTTTT.

There are a few counts of this clone. The CDR3 DNA sequence: TGCGCCAGCAGCCAAACAGGGGGGTTATGGGATCAGCCCCAGCATTTT. Translating it yields CASSQTGGLWDQPQHF. The chain combines TRBV4-1 with TRBJ1-5; 8 bases fit TRBD1. The V gene end was trimmed by 2 bases and the J gene end by 5 bases; junction bases not matched to a gene: 8. Germline CDR1 reads MGHRA; CDR2 reads YSYEKL. CDR3 length: 16 residues.

The V and J genes are TRBV7-2 and TRBJ1-5; D is possibly TRBD1 (6 bases). The germline gives CDR1 SGHTA, CDR2 FQGNSA. There are 13 residues in the CDR3. The germline V and J ends were trimmed by 4 bases and 11 bases, with 15 bases remaining between them. The CDR3 sequence is CASSSRTDDSQHF. CDR3 DNA sequence: TGTGCCAGCAGCTCCCGGACAGATGATTCCCAGCATTTT.

This chain links TRBV5-1 with TRBJ2-5, with no clear D. The V end was cut by 0 bases, the J end by 5 bases, with 17 bases between. The CDR3 totals 16 residues. From germline, CDR1 is SGHRS and CDR2 YFSETQ. The DNA for the CDR3 is TGCGCCAGCAGCTTGGATTCACGGCGGATCGGGGAGACCCAGTACTTC. It encodes CASSLDSRRIGETQYF. The full variable domain, completed using reference TRBV5-1 and TRBJ2-5, is KAGVTQTPRYLIKTRGQQVTLSCSPISGHRSVSWYQQTPGQGLQFLFEYFSETQRNKGNFPGRFSGRQFSNSRSEMNVSTLELGDSALYLCASSLDSRRIGETQYFGPGTRLLVL.

The chain combines TRBV27 with TRBJ1-4; 8 nucleotides agree with TRBD1. There are 13 residues in the CDR3. Looked up from germline, CDR1 is MNHEY and CDR2 is SMNVEV (reference sequence). The J segment lost 8 bases and the V segment lost 7 bases, leaving 6 bases of the junction unmatched. Written as DNA, the CDR3 is TGTGCCAGCAAGGACAGGGTGAACGAAAAACTGTTTTTT. It translates to CASKDRVNEKLFF.

This clone was seen a handful of times. The gene calls are TRBV4-3 and TRBJ2-7; TRBD2 aligns across 10 bases. The V gene end was trimmed by 4 bases and the J gene end by 0 bases; junction bases not matched to a gene: 6. There are 16 residues in the CDR3. Germline-derived CDR1 and CDR2 are LGHNA and YSLEER. For the CDR3, the DNA is TGCGCCAGCAGCCGAACTAGCGGGACGGACTCCTACGAGCAGTACTTC. It is translated as CASSRTSGTDSYEQYF.

The chain carries TRBV4-2 and TRBJ2-1; no clear D. The V end was cut by 2 bases, the J end by 7 bases, with 12 bases between. There are 14 residues in the CDR3. The germline gives CDR1 LGHNA, CDR2 YNFKEQ. CDR3 DNA sequence: TGTGCCAGCAGCCAAAGAACCGACGGGAATGAGCAGTTCTTC. Its translation is CASSQRTDGNEQFF.

The CDR3 region is CASSTGQRRRGYTF. The CDR3 nucleotides are TGTGCCAGTAGTACCGGACAGCGGAGGAGGGGCTACACCTTC. The rearrangement uses TRBV19 and TRBJ1-2, with a weak D call TRBD1 (6 bases). CDR3 length equals 14 residues. Germline CDR1 reads LNHDA; CDR2 reads SQIVND (reference sequence). With 4 bases removed from V and 8 bases from J, the gap between germline ends came to 17 bases.

The sample holds one count of this clone. This chain links TRBV6-1 with TRBJ1-5; TRBD1 agrees at 8 bases. The CDR3 length is 18 residues. The V gene's germline CDR1 is MNHNS and CDR2 SASEGT. The trim removed 1 base at V and 2 bases at J, leaving 10 bases unmatched. The CDR3 is CASSEGTGWTVGNQPQHF. CDR3 nucleotide sequence: TGTGCCAGCAGTGAAGGGACAGGGTGGACTGTAGGCAATCAGCCCCAGCATTTT.

CDR3 amino acids: CASSLGQGASTEAFF. The CDR3 DNA reads TGCGCCAGCAGCCTAGGTCAGGGGGCAAGCACTGAAGCTTTCTTT. This rearrangement joins TRBV5-1 to TRBJ1-1, with TRBD1 matching 8 bases. The length of the CDR3 is 15 residues. In germline, CDR1 is SGHRS, CDR2 YFSETQ. Trimming took 4 bases from V and 4 from J; bases not matched to a gene: 9.

This clone appeared a few times. This rearrangement joins TRBV7-2 to TRBJ2-7, with D perhaps TRBD1 (6 bases). This CDR3 is built from 14 residues. Germline lookup yields CDR1 SGHTA and CDR2 FQGNSA. Trimming pared 5 bases from V and 7 bases from J, leaving 18 bases between. The CDR3 is CASSPRQEVGEQYF. The CDR3 DNA reads TGTGCCAGCAGCCCCAGACAGGAAGTGGGTGAGCAGTACTTC.

The chain carries TRBV4-2 and TRBJ2-1; TRBD2 might be the D (5 bases). The CDR3 loop spans 16 amino acids. V gave up 0 bases and J gave up 5 bases, with 14 bases separating them. Per the germline V gene, CDR1 is LGHNA and CDR2 is YNFKEQ. The CDR3 is CASSQDYRAADNEQFF. For the CDR3, the DNA is TGTGCCAGCAGCCAAGATTATCGAGCGGCAGACAATGAGCAGTTCTTC.

The V gene is TRBV7-2, the J gene TRBJ2-4; 11 positions agree with TRBD2. The CDR3 is 16 residues long. The V gene's germline CDR1 is SGHTA and CDR2 FQGNSA. J lost 2 bases, V lost 5 bases, and 5 bases had no gene match. The CDR3 nucleotides read TGTGCCAGCAGCCTTAGCGGGAGGGCCTCCAAAAACATTCAGTACTTC. It codes for CASSLSGRASKNIQYF.

The gene calls are TRBV7-9 and TRBJ1-5; D uncertain. This CDR3 has 13 residues. V was shortened by 3 bases and J by 0 bases, with 3 bases between the two germline ends. Germline CDR1 SEHNR, CDR2 FQNEAQ (reference sequence). CDR3 DNA: TGTGCCAGCAGCTTGAGTAGCAATCAGCCCCAGCATTTT. This encodes CASSLSSNQPQHF. Drawing the rest from reference TRBV7-9 and TRBJ1-5, the complete variable domain is DTGVSQNPRHKITKRGQNVTFRCDPISEHNRLYWYRQTLGQGPEFLTYFQNEAQLEKSRLLSDRFSAERPKGSFSTLEIQRTEQGDSAMYLCASSLSSNQPQHFGDGTRLSIL.